A selection of T cell receptor beta chains follows, all from one sample in a study of CD8 T cells in Susac syndrome. TCRdb called the immunoSEQ multiplex PCR reads again in MiXCR, with one record for every CDR3 protein. The table lists about 85,000 distinct CDR3 sequences, 95% of them singletons. Sequenced input: CD8+ T cells from PBMCs. The receptors here all came from a human donor with Susac syndrome. Both conserved end residues are trimmed from each CDR3.

j_gene,v_gene,CDR3aa
TRBJ2-3,TRBV13,ASSLSRAGGPTDTQY
TRBJ2-1,TRBV27,ASREGTGGSYNEQF
TRBJ2-1,TRBV30,AWSVSGTDNEQF
TRBJ2-1,TRBV20-1,SASSPGGDYNEQF
TRBJ2-4,TRBV15,ATSRERQAKNIQY
TRBJ2-3,TRBV6-4,ASSEAGTDTQY
TRBJ2-1,TRBV30,AWSGLAGSYNEQF
TRBJ1-1,TRBV6-5,ASSYTGMNTEAF
TRBJ2-5,TRBV3-1,ASSHIAGGGETQY
TRBJ1-5,TRBV4-2,ASSQESQSNQPQH
TRBJ2-1,TRBV29-1,SVGGSSGSLYNEQF
TRBJ2-7,TRBV4-2,ASSHAGTGEEQY
TRBJ2-1,TRBV9,ASSVAMENEQF
TRBJ1-2,TRBV4-1,ASSQDPGTGYGYT
TRBJ2-7,TRBV20-1,SARVRLAETYEQY
TRBJ1-1,TRBV29-1,SFTGMNTEAF
TRBJ2-1,TRBV7-9,ASSSNFGTTNEQF
TRBJ1-1,TRBV27,ASREQGMNTEAF
TRBJ2-1,TRBV4-1,ASSQEFPGDNEQF
TRBJ2-7,TRBV29-1,SVEDEEAYEQY
TRBJ2-7,TRBV3-1,ASSQGGQGRDEQY
TRBJ1-2,TRBV6-5,ASSYGPYRGENT
TRBJ2-7,TRBV12-3/TRBV12-4,ASTGTGTPYEQY
TRBJ1-1,TRBV5-4,ASSLDGLNTEAF
TRBJ2-1,TRBV29-1,SVEEFGSLYNEQF